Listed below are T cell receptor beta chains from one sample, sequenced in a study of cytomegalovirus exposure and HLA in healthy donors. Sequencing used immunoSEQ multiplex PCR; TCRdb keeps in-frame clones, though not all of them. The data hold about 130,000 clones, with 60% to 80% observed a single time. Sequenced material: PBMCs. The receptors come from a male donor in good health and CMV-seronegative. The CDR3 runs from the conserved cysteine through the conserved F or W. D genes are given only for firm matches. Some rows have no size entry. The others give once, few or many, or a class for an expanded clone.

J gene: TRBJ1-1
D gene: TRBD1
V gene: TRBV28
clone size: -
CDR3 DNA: TGTGCCAGCAGTTCCCGGACAGGCCTCGGTACTGAAGCTTTCTTT
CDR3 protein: CASSSRTGLGTEAFF

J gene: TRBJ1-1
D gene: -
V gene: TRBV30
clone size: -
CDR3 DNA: TGTGCCTGGATCCCCCTGCGGGGCACTGAAGCTTTCTTT
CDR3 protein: CAWIPLRGTEAFF

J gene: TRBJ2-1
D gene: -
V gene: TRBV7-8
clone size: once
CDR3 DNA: TGTGCCAGCAGCCGAAGACAGGGCGATGGGACTGAGCCCTACAATGAGCAGTTCTTC
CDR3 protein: CASSRRQGDGTEPYNEQFF

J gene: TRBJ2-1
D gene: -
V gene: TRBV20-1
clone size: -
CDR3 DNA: TGCAGTGCTGACACTAGCAATGGGCAGTTCTTC
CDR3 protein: CSADTSNGQFF

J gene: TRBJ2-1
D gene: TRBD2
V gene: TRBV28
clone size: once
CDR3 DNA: TGTGCCAGCAGGGAAACTAGCGGCAATGAGCAGTTCTTC
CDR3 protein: CASRETSGNEQFF

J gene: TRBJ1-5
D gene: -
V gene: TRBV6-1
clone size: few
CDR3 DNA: TGTGCCAGCAGTGAACCGGGGGGGCTTCAGCCCCAGCATTTT
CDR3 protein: CASSEPGGLQPQHF

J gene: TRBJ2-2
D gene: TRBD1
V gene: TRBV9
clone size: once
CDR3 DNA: TGTGCCAGCAGCGTGACAGGGGGCAGGACCGGGGAGCTGTTTTTT
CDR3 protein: CASSVTGGRTGELFF

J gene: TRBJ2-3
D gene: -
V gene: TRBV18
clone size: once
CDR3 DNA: TGTGCCAGCTCGCAACTACAGGGCACAGATACGCAGTATTTT
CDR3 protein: CASSQLQGTDTQYF

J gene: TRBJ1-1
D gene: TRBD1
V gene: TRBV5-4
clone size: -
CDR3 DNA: TGTGCCAGCAGCTACAGGGGACGCATGAACACTGAAGCTTTCTTT
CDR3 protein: CASSYRGRMNTEAFF

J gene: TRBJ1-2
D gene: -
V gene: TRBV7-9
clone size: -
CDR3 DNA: TGTGCCAGCAGCTTATCGGGGAATGATGGCTACACCTTC
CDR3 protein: CASSLSGNDGYTF

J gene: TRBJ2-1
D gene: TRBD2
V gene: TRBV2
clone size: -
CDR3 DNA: TGTGCCAGCAGTAGGCTAGCGGGAGAGAATGAGCAGTTCTTC
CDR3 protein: CASSRLAGENEQFF